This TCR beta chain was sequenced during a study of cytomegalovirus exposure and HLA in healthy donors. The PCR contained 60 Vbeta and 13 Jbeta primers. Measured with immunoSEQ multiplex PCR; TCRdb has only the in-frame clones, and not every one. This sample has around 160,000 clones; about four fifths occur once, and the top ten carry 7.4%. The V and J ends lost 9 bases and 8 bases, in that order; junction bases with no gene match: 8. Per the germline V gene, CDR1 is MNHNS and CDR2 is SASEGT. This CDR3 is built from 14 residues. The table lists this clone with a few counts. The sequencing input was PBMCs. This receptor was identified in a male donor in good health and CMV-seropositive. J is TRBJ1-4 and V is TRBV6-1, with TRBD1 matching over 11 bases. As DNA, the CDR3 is TGTGCCAGGCGGACAGGGGGCGATGGAGAAAAACTGTTTTTT. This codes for CARRTGGDGEKLFF.